Sequencing of this T cell receptor beta chain was carried out in a study of blood T cells in healthy people across ages. All donors came from Russia, were Caucasian and healthy, and spanned ages about 6 to 100. The authors ran a second PCR of about 6 to 11 cycles using a sample-barcoded 5' primer and a J-beta primer mix. One entry per CDR3 protein results from TCRdb running MiXCR on the 5' RACE reads. The top ten clones hold approximately 15% of a sample with 650,000 to 700,000 distinct CDR3 sequences, more than 45% of them seen once. The CDR3 is 13 residues long. CDR1 and CDR2 from the germline V gene are ENHRY and SYGVKD. The V and J ends lost 11 bases and 7 bases, in that order; junction bases with no gene match: 7.

The chain carries TRBV10-3 and TRBJ2-1, with 11 bases that match TRBD2. The sequence was obtained from an elderly woman in good health. The sample consisted of blood. The CDR3 reads CALSPSGRNEQFF. The CDR3 DNA follows: TGTGCCTTAAGTCCTAGCGGGAGGAATGAGCAGTTCTTC.